This TCR beta chain was observed in a study of immune heterogeneity within non-small cell lung tumors (dated by TCRdb to 2017 to 2018). With respect to the entire study: By histology, the tumors included about 11 non-squamous carcinomas, 4 squamous cell carcinomas and 1 tumor not otherwise specified. Whole-exome sequencing, RNA-seq and TCR beta repertoire sequencing were combined for multiple spatially distinct regions from each NSCLC tumor so that intratumoral immune heterogeneity could be examined. TCR repertoires were analyzed from about 60 tumor loci of roughly 14 patients, whereas transcriptome data were available for only around 42 loci from more than ten patients. For mutant peptides 8 to 11 amino acids long, netMHCpan-3.0 predicted neoantigen binding to the HLA alleles of each patient.

What the research found in general, with its limitations: A statistically significant but moderate positive correlation (R about 0.34) was observed between local T-cell repertoire clonality and local tumor mutational burden. For the most part, high-frequency TCR beta clonotypes differed from one individual patient to another. Within a patient, identical dominant CDR3B clonotypes were found to recur across loci, yet unique high-frequency clones were also harbored in different tumor locations.

The TCR beta CDR3 region was amplified with a multiplex PCR system whose first round of roughly 11 cycles used 32 V-gene forward primers and 13 J-gene reverse primers. The first PCR round was done with a QIAGEN Multiplex PCR Kit, and the primer sequences were filed in Chinese patent CN105087789A. A second PCR round added Illumina universal primers using the Phusion High-Fidelity PCR Kit. Sequencing of the TCR libraries was done on the Illumina HiSeq X Ten platform in paired-end mode with a 151 bp read length. Regarding the original processing steps: Cutadapt removed reads without multiplex PCR primers, PEAR merged read pairs, and MiXCR with default settings called CDR3 regions. Repertoire diversity used Shannon entropy, and clonality was computed as one minus Shannon entropy divided by ln of productive unique sequence count. Clonotypes present at frequencies of at least 0.5% were defined as dominant or high-frequency T-cell clones. TCRdb's own reprocessing of the public reads used fastp at Q25 and MiXCR and kept productive beta chains. Every distinct CDR3 protein forms one entry, paired with its most common genes and DNA. TCRdb's processing, not the study's, gives the V and J calls here. A total of around 9,200 distinct CDR3 sequences appear in this sample, under 35% of them only once. The ten largest clones capture around 11% of the sample.

Including cysteine and phenylalanine, the CDR3 has 14 amino acids. Only the CDR3 part of the read is kept: 42 bases, read in frame from the first base. V was cut back by 3 bases and J by 0 bases, leaving a gap of 3 bases between them. The germline V gene (reference sequence) provides CDR1 MNHEY and CDR2 SMNVEV. Genomic DNA extracted from bulk tumor tissue served as TCR template, with around 600 ng gDNA amplified per sample. During surgery, several biopsies were collected from each primary tumor and placed as far from one another as possible within the tumor mass. Patients in the study cohort, which was described as untreated, were newly diagnosed NSCLC cases going through curative surgery. The samples came from more than 14 patients with newly diagnosed non-small cell lung cancer who were having surgery intended to be curative. Resected tumor masses were reviewed by two independent pathologists. Only high-quality DNA and RNA samples were carried forward to sequencing.

The table lists this clonotype with many counts. Its antigen is currently not known. Base qualities are not recorded, but no much larger clone differs from it by a single base. The sequenced sample was lung tumor tissue. This chain joins TRBV27 to TRBJ2-6; the D gene remains uncertain. This clonotype was obtained from a man in his 60s with non-small cell lung cancer. The nucleotide sequence is TGTGCCAGCAGTTTCAGCTCTGGGGCCAACGTCCTGACTTTC. Its protein is CASSFSSGANVLTF.